Listed below are T cell receptor beta chains from one sample, sequenced in a study of OX40 agonist ivuxolimab in advanced cancers. Assay used: immunoSEQ multiplex PCR; TCRdb lists only in-frame clones, some missing. The repertoire includes about 83,000 clones, about nine tenths of them detected once, and 8.5% to 9% sits in the top ten. The sample was CD4+ or CD8+ T cells sorted from blood, taken in a trial of the OX40 agonist ivuxolimab. These receptors were obtained from an adult with an advanced solid tumor such as melanoma, head and neck, liver or kidney cancer. The conserved cysteine and the conserved F or W are not part of the CDR3 here.

j_call v_call cdr3_length cdr3_aa
TRBJ2-2 TRBV30 12 AWSWTGPTGELF
TRBJ2-1 TRBV2 13 ASIRTSGGAYEQF
TRBJ1-2 TRBV15 12 ATSTRQGNYGYT
TRBJ2-3 TRBV5-6 13 ASRPLGFFTDTQY
TRBJ1-2 TRBV5-6 11 ASSFRQSYGYT
TRBJ2-1 TRBV27 10 ASSLGTNEQF
TRBJ1-5 TRBV2 13 ASSEGQGDTQPQH
TRBJ1-2 TRBV27 14 ASSLWGTGLGYGYT
TRBJ2-5 TRBV6-5 9 ASSYGETQY
TRBJ1-2 TRBV13 11 ASSKQGACGYT
TRBJ2-5 TRBV11-3 12 ASSFSGTQETQY
TRBJ2-2 TRBV14 15 ASSQITGTGNTGELF
TRBJ1-5 TRBV19 9 ASSYGQPQH
TRBJ2-7 TRBV2 11 ASSEDASYEQY
TRBJ2-6 TRBV6-5 12 ASSVRDSQPVLT
TRBJ2-2 TRBV5-1 14 ASSWTGEPYTGELF
TRBJ2-5 TRBV27 14 ASRLRTGTIQETQY
TRBJ2-5 TRBV5-1 13 ASSRDREYQETQY
TRBJ2-6 TRBV14 14 ASSQLAPSGANVLT
TRBJ1-1 TRBV11-2 11 ASSHNTNTEAF
TRBJ2-5 TRBV11-2 9 ASSALETQY
TRBJ1-1 TRBV5-6 14 ASSLDRRGTDSEAF
TRBJ2-5 TRBV7-9 14 ASSLDPERYQETQY
TRBJ2-1 TRBV7-9 13 ASRDPGTPYNEQF
TRBJ2-5 TRBV10-1 11 ASSQGKGETQY
TRBJ2-2 TRBV2 15 ASSLGLAGGSTGELF
TRBJ2-7 TRBV5-1 10 ASSLEGVEQY
TRBJ2-5 TRBV15 11 ATSPQGQETQY
TRBJ1-1 TRBV27 11 ASSFAGDTEAF
TRBJ2-2 TRBV6-5 12 ASSYYSITGELF
TRBJ1-3 TRBV6-4 15 ASSARGPPSAGNTIY
TRBJ2-7 TRBV4-1 13 ASSLLPGGTYEQY
TRBJ2-5 TRBV7-9 14 ARGRGGQLVQETQY
TRBJ2-2 TRBV7-6 11 ASSFGGDGELF
TRBJ1-4 TRBV5-1 13 ASSSAWGSDEKLF
TRBJ2-7 TRBV4-3 14 ASSQDWDSGTYEQY
TRBJ2-7 TRBV5-4 14 ASSSAGGMGSYEQY
TRBJ1-1 TRBV5-6 13 ASSFPQTGGTEAF
TRBJ1-2 TRBV19 12 ASIPRGGTYGYT
TRBJ1-6 TRBV7-2 16 ASSLAPGALGTYSPLH
TRBJ1-5 TRBV7-7 13 ASSHRQVLNQPQH
TRBJ2-7 TRBV5-6 12 ASSPAAPGYEQY
TRBJ2-1 TRBV11-2 12 ASSLSGPLNEQF
TRBJ2-3 TRBV7-9 14 ASSPPDAPFTDTQY
TRBJ2-1 TRBV9 11 ASSAHENNEQF
TRBJ1-2 TRBV7-9 12 ASTEGGSAYGYT
TRBJ2-7 TRBV5-1 10 ASSLALGEQY
TRBJ2-1 TRBV7-9 9 ASSYPEEAF
TRBJ1-5 TRBV5-3 12 ASSLGGAGQPQH
TRBJ1-5 TRBV19 13 ASSRAAGGNQPQH